What follows is one TCR beta chain and its context. The entry originates in a study of blood T cell repertoires in COVID-19. The overall study: Samples taken during acute and convalescent COVID-19 were collected in the United States, Italy and Spain. T cells, B-cell-depleted T cells, or PBMCs provided the cDNA or gDNA that served as material.

Original data processing: Reference gene primer amplification yielded estimated nucleated cell counts. Method: immunoSEQ multiplex PCR; TCRdb's copy keeps in-frame clones and lacks some. D and trimming come from the DNA, and the V and J calls and clone size come from that table. The data show approximately 50,000 clones, about nine tenths seen once. Looked up from germline, CDR1 is SGHVS and CDR2 is FQNEAQ. The CDR3 is made up of 17 amino acids. Trimming took 5 bases from V and 0 from J, leaving 17 bases between them. The V gene is TRBV7-8, the J gene TRBJ2-1; D possibly corresponds to TRBD2 (6 bases). The TCR was taken from a human donor in a cohort sampled during active COVID-19. Sequencing was performed on peripheral blood. CDR3 residues: CASSHGGGLRSYNEQFF. CDR3 nucleotide sequence: TGTGCCAGCAGCCACGGGGGAGGACTGCGCTCCTACAATGAGCAGTTCTTC. The full variable domain, with the rest looked up from reference TRBV7-8 and TRBJ2-1, is GAGVSQSPRYKVAKRGQDVALRCDPISGHVSLFWYQQALGQGPEFLTYFQNEAQLDKSGLPSDRFFAERPEGSVSTLKIQRTQQEDSAVYLCASSHGGGLRSYNEQFFGPGTRLTVL.